The rows below give T cell receptor beta chains drawn from one sample of a study of cytomegalovirus exposure and HLA in healthy donors. The repertoire was sequenced with immunoSEQ multiplex PCR; TCRdb's copy has only in-frame clones and lacks some. Among hundreds of thousands of clones, 87% were seen once, and the ten largest hold roughly 2%. Sequenced: PBMCs. The receptors were gathered from a woman under 30 in good health and CMV-seropositive. CDR3s include the opening cysteine and the closing phenylalanine or tryptophan. The order of the fields is V gene, J gene, clone size, D gene, CDR3 length, CDR3 DNA, CDR3 protein. The D gene is left open where the match is weak. Not every row has a clone size; where given, it reads once, few, many or a size class.

v_gene: TRBV6-6
j_gene: TRBJ1-5
abundance: -
d_gene: -
len: 13
CDR3nt: TGTGCCAGCAGTGACAGTGGAAATCAGCCCCAGCATTTT
CDR3aa: CASSDSGNQPQHF

v_gene: TRBV28
j_gene: TRBJ2-1
abundance: -
d_gene: TRBD1
len: 14
CDR3nt: TGTGCCAGCCGAACCCCGGGACAGTACAATGAGCAGTTCTTC
CDR3aa: CASRTPGQYNEQFF

v_gene: TRBV9
j_gene: TRBJ2-1
abundance: -
d_gene: TRBD2
len: 15
CDR3nt: TGTGCCAGCAGCGTAGACGGGACTACCTACAATGAGCAGTTCTTC
CDR3aa: CASSVDGTTYNEQFF

v_gene: TRBV5-1
j_gene: TRBJ2-7
abundance: few
d_gene: TRBD2
len: 17
CDR3nt: TGCGCCAGCAGCTTGGCCCCCCTAGCGGGGTCCCTTTACGAGCAGTACTTC
CDR3aa: CASSLAPLAGSLYEQYF

v_gene: TRBV25-1
j_gene: TRBJ2-7
abundance: -
d_gene: -
len: 15
CDR3nt: TGTGCCAGCAGTGTCTTACAGGGTCGGGGCTACGAGCAGTACTTC
CDR3aa: CASSVLQGRGYEQYF

v_gene: TRBV6-1
j_gene: TRBJ2-1
abundance: once
d_gene: TRBD1
len: 15
CDR3nt: TGTGCCAGCAGTGCCGGACAGGGGGGCTACAATGAGCAGTTCTTC
CDR3aa: CASSAGQGGYNEQFF

v_gene: TRBV15
j_gene: TRBJ1-1
abundance: -
d_gene: -
len: 14
CDR3nt: TGTGCCACCAGCAGAGATCGAGGTGGGAGAGAAGCTTTCTTT
CDR3aa: CATSRDRGGREAFF

v_gene: TRBV4-2
j_gene: TRBJ2-2
abundance: -
d_gene: TRBD2
len: 16
CDR3nt: TGTGCCAGCAGCCCCCCTAGCGGGCCCCACACCGGGGAGCTGTTTTTT
CDR3aa: CASSPPSGPHTGELFF

v_gene: TRBV27
j_gene: TRBJ2-7
abundance: -
d_gene: TRBD2
len: 12
CDR3nt: TGTGCCAGCAGGGCGGGAGGCGTCGAGCAGTACTTC
CDR3aa: CASRAGGVEQYF

v_gene: TRBV11-2
j_gene: TRBJ1-2
abundance: -
d_gene: -
len: 14
CDR3nt: TGTGCCAGCAGCTCCACCCACAGGGTAGACGGCTACACCTTC
CDR3aa: CASSSTHRVDGYTF

v_gene: TRBV6-5
j_gene: TRBJ1-4
abundance: -
d_gene: TRBD1
len: 14
CDR3nt: TGTGCCAGCAGTGGGACAGGGGCCGGTGAAAAACTGTTTTTT
CDR3aa: CASSGTGAGEKLFF

v_gene: TRBV5-1
j_gene: TRBJ2-6
abundance: -
d_gene: -
len: 17
CDR3nt: TGCGCCAGCAGCGGGGGGACTTACGGCTCTGGGGCCAACGTCCTGACTTTC
CDR3aa: CASSGGTYGSGANVLTF

v_gene: TRBV28
j_gene: TRBJ2-3
abundance: -
d_gene: TRBD2
len: 16
CDR3nt: TGTGCCAGCAGTATAGCACTAGCGGGAGTCACAGATACGCAGTATTTT
CDR3aa: CASSIALAGVTDTQYF

v_gene: TRBV4-2
j_gene: TRBJ2-7
abundance: -
d_gene: -
len: 13
CDR3nt: TGTGCCAGCAGCCTATTGGGTGCGGGCGAGCAGTACTTC
CDR3aa: CASSLLGAGEQYF

v_gene: TRBV6-5
j_gene: TRBJ2-7
abundance: -
d_gene: -
len: 14
CDR3nt: TGTGCCAGCAGTCTTGGTCGGATCAAGGGGGAGCAGTACTTC
CDR3aa: CASSLGRIKGEQYF

v_gene: TRBV19
j_gene: TRBJ2-7
abundance: -
d_gene: TRBD1
len: 15
CDR3nt: TGTGCCAGTAGTCCGACAGGGGGCAAATACTACGAGCAGTACTTC
CDR3aa: CASSPTGGKYYEQYF

v_gene: TRBV9
j_gene: TRBJ1-1
abundance: -
d_gene: -
len: 14
CDR3nt: TGTGCCAGCAGCGGGACAGATTCTAGTCTTGAAGCTTTCTTT
CDR3aa: CASSGTDSSLEAFF

v_gene: TRBV27
j_gene: TRBJ2-7
abundance: -
d_gene: -
len: 17
CDR3nt: TGTGCCAGCAGAAGCCTACCGGACAGACCCAGCTCCTACGAGCAGTACTTC
CDR3aa: CASRSLPDRPSSYEQYF

v_gene: TRBV7-3
j_gene: TRBJ2-1
abundance: -
d_gene: TRBD2
len: 15
CDR3nt: TGTGCCAGCCACAAAGGCGGGAGAAGCTACAATGAGCAGTTCTTC
CDR3aa: CASHKGGRSYNEQFF

v_gene: TRBV15
j_gene: TRBJ2-2
abundance: -
d_gene: TRBD2
len: 17
CDR3nt: TGTGCCACCAGCAGAGCATTGCCGGGAGGGCTTTTCGGGGAGCTGTTTTTT
CDR3aa: CATSRALPGGLFGELFF

v_gene: TRBV30
j_gene: TRBJ2-7
abundance: few
d_gene: -
len: 11
CDR3nt: TGTGCCTGGACCGGTGGAGGGGAGCAGTACTTC
CDR3aa: CAWTGGGEQYF

v_gene: TRBV27
j_gene: TRBJ2-5
abundance: -
d_gene: -
len: 13
CDR3nt: TGTGCCAGCAGTTCAGGGCCCGGTTTAACCCAGTACTTC
CDR3aa: CASSSGPGLTQYF

v_gene: TRBV9
j_gene: TRBJ2-2
abundance: few
d_gene: -
len: 13
CDR3nt: TGTGCCAGCAGCGTTCGGGTTACCGGGGAGCTGTTTTTT
CDR3aa: CASSVRVTGELFF

v_gene: TRBV12-2
j_gene: TRBJ2-2
abundance: -
d_gene: -
len: 16
CDR3nt: TGTGCAAGTCGCTTACCCCCCGACAGGGGCACCGGGGAGCTGTTTTTT
CDR3aa: CASRLPPDRGTGELFF

v_gene: TRBV27
j_gene: TRBJ2-7
abundance: -
d_gene: -
len: 12
CDR3nt: TGTGCCAGCAGTTTACTCTCCTACGAGCAGTACTTC
CDR3aa: CASSLLSYEQYF

v_gene: TRBV5-4
j_gene: TRBJ2-7
abundance: -
d_gene: TRBD1
len: 13
CDR3nt: TGTGCCAGCCGGACAGGGCCCTTACGGGAGCAGTACTTC
CDR3aa: CASRTGPLREQYF

v_gene: TRBV29-1
j_gene: TRBJ2-5
abundance: -
d_gene: TRBD2
len: 17
CDR3nt: TGCAGCGTTGAGGCGTCCCCTAGCGGGGGGTACCAAGAGACCCAGTACTTC
CDR3aa: CSVEASPSGGYQETQYF

v_gene: TRBV4-2
j_gene: TRBJ1-2
abundance: -
d_gene: TRBD1
len: 15
CDR3nt: TGTGCCAGCAGCCAAGGGACAGGGGATAACTATGGCTACACCTTC
CDR3aa: CASSQGTGDNYGYTF

v_gene: TRBV4-1
j_gene: TRBJ2-7
abundance: -
d_gene: TRBD2
len: 16
CDR3nt: TGCGCCAGCAGCCAAGAAGAGGCGGGAGGCTCCTACGAGCAGTACTTC
CDR3aa: CASSQEEAGGSYEQYF

v_gene: TRBV6-6
j_gene: TRBJ1-5
abundance: -
d_gene: TRBD1
len: 15
CDR3nt: TGTGCCAGCGGCAGTGGGACAGGATCCGATCAGCCCCAGCATTTT
CDR3aa: CASGSGTGSDQPQHF

v_gene: TRBV5-1
j_gene: TRBJ2-1
abundance: -
d_gene: -
len: 13
CDR3nt: TGCGCCAGCAGACCGGGACTCTACAATGAGCAGTTCTTC
CDR3aa: CASRPGLYNEQFF

v_gene: TRBV9
j_gene: TRBJ1-5
abundance: -
d_gene: TRBD1
len: 16
CDR3nt: TGTGCCAGCAGCCCTTCGGGGCAGGGGGCAGGTCAGCCCCAGCATTTT
CDR3aa: CASSPSGQGAGQPQHF

v_gene: TRBV5-1
j_gene: TRBJ2-1
abundance: -
d_gene: TRBD2
len: 15
CDR3nt: TGCGCCAGCAGCCAGGGGACTAGCGTTGGCAATGAGCAGTTCTTC
CDR3aa: CASSQGTSVGNEQFF

v_gene: TRBV9
j_gene: TRBJ1-4
abundance: once
d_gene: -
len: 16
CDR3nt: TGTGCCAGCAGCGGATCCTTCACTGCAACTAATGAAAAACTGTTTTTT
CDR3aa: CASSGSFTATNEKLFF

v_gene: TRBV6-5
j_gene: TRBJ2-7
abundance: -
d_gene: -
len: 14
CDR3nt: TGTGCCAGCAGTCCCCTGGAGGGGGCGTACGAGCAGTACTTC
CDR3aa: CASSPLEGAYEQYF

v_gene: TRBV7-2
j_gene: TRBJ2-1
abundance: few
d_gene: -
len: 14
CDR3nt: TGTGCCAGCAGCTCCAGGGCGTGGGTCAATGAGCAGTTCTTC
CDR3aa: CASSSRAWVNEQFF

v_gene: TRBV4-1
j_gene: TRBJ2-1
abundance: -
d_gene: TRBD2
len: 16
CDR3nt: TGCGCCAGCAGCCCACTTCCGGGACTAGCGGACAATGAGCAGTTCTTC
CDR3aa: CASSPLPGLADNEQFF

v_gene: TRBV10-3
j_gene: TRBJ2-5
abundance: -
d_gene: TRBD2
len: 16
CDR3nt: TGTGCCGTCTCCGGGACTAGCGGGAGGGCCGCCGAGACCCAGTACTTC
CDR3aa: CAVSGTSGRAAETQYF

v_gene: TRBV29-1
j_gene: TRBJ2-1
abundance: -
d_gene: TRBD2
len: 14
CDR3nt: TGCAGCGCGTCAATAGCGGGGGGACGCGGTGAGCAGTTCTTC
CDR3aa: CSASIAGGRGEQFF

v_gene: TRBV5-1
j_gene: TRBJ1-2
abundance: few
d_gene: TRBD1
len: 14
CDR3nt: TGCGCCAGCAGCAGGGGGCAGGAGATCTATGGCTACACCTTC
CDR3aa: CASSRGQEIYGYTF

v_gene: TRBV5-1
j_gene: TRBJ2-1
abundance: -
d_gene: -
len: 17
CDR3nt: TGCGCCAGCAGCTTCTTTCCAGGACAGACGCTGGTGGATGAGCAGTTCTTC
CDR3aa: CASSFFPGQTLVDEQFF

v_gene: TRBV7-9
j_gene: TRBJ2-5
abundance: -
d_gene: -
len: 15
CDR3nt: TGTGCCAGCAGCTTGTACGGAGAGTCACAAGAGACCCAGTACTTC
CDR3aa: CASSLYGESQETQYF

v_gene: TRBV9
j_gene: TRBJ2-2
abundance: -
d_gene: TRBD2
len: 18
CDR3nt: TGTGCCAGCAGCTCCAATGCCGCTAGCGGGAGTGGCACCGGGGAGCTGTTTTTT
CDR3aa: CASSSNAASGSGTGELFF

v_gene: TRBV5-1
j_gene: TRBJ1-3
abundance: -
d_gene: TRBD1
len: 16
CDR3nt: TGCGCCAGCAGCTTGAGGAACAGGGGGGCTGGAAACACCATATATTTT
CDR3aa: CASSLRNRGAGNTIYF

v_gene: TRBV6-5
j_gene: TRBJ2-7
abundance: few
d_gene: -
len: 16
CDR3nt: TGTGCCAGCAGTTACTCGAAACGGGGAACGGGCTACGAGCAGTACTTC
CDR3aa: CASSYSKRGTGYEQYF

v_gene: TRBV5-1
j_gene: TRBJ2-2
abundance: -
d_gene: -
len: 15
CDR3nt: TGCGCCAGCAGCACCGTACAGGGCGGAACCGGGGAGCTGTTTTTT
CDR3aa: CASSTVQGGTGELFF

v_gene: TRBV19
j_gene: TRBJ1-2
abundance: -
d_gene: -
len: 13
CDR3nt: TGTGCCAGTAGCTGGACTGCCGACTATGGCTACACCTTC
CDR3aa: CASSWTADYGYTF

v_gene: TRBV5-4
j_gene: TRBJ1-1
abundance: -
d_gene: -
len: 14
CDR3nt: TGTGCCAGCAGCTTGCACATAACGAGGACTGAAGCTTTCTTT
CDR3aa: CASSLHITRTEAFF

v_gene: TRBV28
j_gene: TRBJ2-7
abundance: -
d_gene: -
len: 14
CDR3nt: TGTGCCAGCAGTTTATTCGCGGGTTCCTACGAGCAGTACTTC
CDR3aa: CASSLFAGSYEQYF

v_gene: TRBV4-1
j_gene: TRBJ2-7
abundance: -
d_gene: -
len: 16
CDR3nt: TGCGCCAGCAGCCAAGATCAGGGGAACAGGGTGCCCGAGCAGTACTTC
CDR3aa: CASSQDQGNRVPEQYF

v_gene: TRBV28
j_gene: TRBJ2-6
abundance: -
d_gene: -
len: 19
CDR3nt: TGTGCCAGCAGTTCCCCGGACAACCTTCAGAGGAACGGGGCCAACGTCCTGACTTTC
CDR3aa: CASSSPDNLQRNGANVLTF

v_gene: TRBV4-1
j_gene: TRBJ1-5
abundance: -
d_gene: -
len: 14
CDR3nt: TGCGCCAGCAGCCAGGGACTGGGCAATCAGCCCCAGCATTTT
CDR3aa: CASSQGLGNQPQHF

v_gene: TRBV7-3
j_gene: TRBJ2-3
abundance: -
d_gene: -
len: 14
CDR3nt: TGTGCCAGCAGCTCTGGACTGCTCACAGATACGCAGTATTTT
CDR3aa: CASSSGLLTDTQYF

v_gene: TRBV5-1
j_gene: TRBJ2-7
abundance: -
d_gene: TRBD2
len: 15
CDR3nt: TGCGCCAGCAGATGGACTAGCGGGAGCTCCTACGAGCAGTACTTC
CDR3aa: CASRWTSGSSYEQYF

v_gene: TRBV4-1
j_gene: TRBJ1-1
abundance: -
d_gene: TRBD1
len: 16
CDR3nt: TGCGCCAGCAGCCTTGACCGGGCAGGGGGAAGTGCTGAAGCTTTCTTT
CDR3aa: CASSLDRAGGSAEAFF

v_gene: TRBV2
j_gene: TRBJ2-7
abundance: -
d_gene: TRBD1
len: 16
CDR3nt: TGTGCCAGCAGTGAAAATCGGGACAGGGCCTTGTACGAGCAGTACTTC
CDR3aa: CASSENRDRALYEQYF

v_gene: TRBV27
j_gene: TRBJ2-1
abundance: -
d_gene: -
len: 15
CDR3nt: TGTGCCAGCAGTTTTTTACTAACTCGTTACAATGAGCAGTTCTTC
CDR3aa: CASSFLLTRYNEQFF

v_gene: TRBV5-1
j_gene: TRBJ2-7
abundance: -
d_gene: -
len: 11
CDR3nt: TGCGCCAGCAGGAGACAATACGAGCAGTACTTC
CDR3aa: CASRRQYEQYF